This T cell receptor beta chain is drawn from a study of T-cell reconstitution after alpha-beta-depleted transplantation in children. Study outcomes and limitations: For some patients, TCRbeta diversity was high at day 60 because of recipient T cells and thymic progenitors that survived. By one year post-transplant, T-cell counts and diversity largely arose from T cells that were newly produced. Several hundred expanded graft clones reportedly supplied alpha-beta T cells about two months after transplant.

A TCRbeta library incorporating unique molecular identifiers was prepared. TCRdb reprocessed the PCR reads via MiXCR and lists one record per CDR3 protein. The table lists 700,000 to 850,000 distinct CDR3 sequences, roughly 15% of them singletons, with about 5% in the top ten. A remark on this clonotype: What it binds is unknown.

V gave up 0 bases and J gave up 2 bases, with 14 bases separating them. CDR1 is MNHEY and CDR2 is SVGAGI in the germline V gene. The CDR3 runs to 17 residues. This sequence joins TRBV6-5 and TRBJ2-1; TRBD2 is a possible D gene (7 bases). The sequence was collected from a male patient aged 5 to 17 who had a stem cell transplant for acute lymphoblastic leukemia, so the T cells may come from the graft donor. Sequenced material: PBMCs, mostly from graft donor cells, taken 360 days after TCRalphabeta/CD19-depleted stem cell transplant. The CDR3 sequence: CASSYSQGRAPYNEQFF. CDR3 sequence (DNA): TGTGCCAGCAGTTACTCTCAGGGGAGGGCCCCCTACAATGAGCAGTTCTTC.